This TCR beta chain was identified in a study of cytomegalovirus exposure and HLA in healthy donors. Study as a whole: The roughly 670 first-cohort repertoires shared a platform with the 130 or so validation repertoires, as reported in a later analysis. Study-wide findings and caveats: Three of the chains that were CMV-associated were confirmed in vitro to be specific for CMV antigens. TCR beta chains numbering more than 150 were designated cytomegalovirus-associated.

Here immunoSEQ multiplex PCR was the method, and the copy in TCRdb shows in-frame clones only, minus some. Of about 280,000 clones detected, around nine tenths appear once; the ten largest clones hold over 0.7%. CDR1 and CDR2 (germline): MNHNS, SASEGT. V shed 8 bases, J shed 15 bases, and the junction held 14 bases outside the gene matches. There are 15 residues in the CDR3. In the case of this clone: Antigen unknown.

The material sequenced was PBMCs. The V call is TRBV6-1, the J call TRBJ2-1, with 15 bases identical to TRBD2. The sequence was collected from a woman younger than 30 in good health and CMV-seronegative. The chain's CDR3 is CASENGTSGRRWLFF. CDR3 DNA sequence: TGTGCCAGCGAAAACGGGACTAGCGGGAGGAGATGGCTGTTCTTC.